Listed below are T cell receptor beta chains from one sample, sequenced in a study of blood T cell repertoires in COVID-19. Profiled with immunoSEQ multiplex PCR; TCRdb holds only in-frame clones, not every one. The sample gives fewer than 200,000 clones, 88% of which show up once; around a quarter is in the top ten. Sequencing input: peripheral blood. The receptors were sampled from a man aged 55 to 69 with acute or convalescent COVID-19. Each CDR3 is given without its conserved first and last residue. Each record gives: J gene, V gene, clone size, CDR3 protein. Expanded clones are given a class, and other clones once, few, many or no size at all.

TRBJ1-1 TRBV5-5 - ASSLTTGNTEAF
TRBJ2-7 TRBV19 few ASSNLASRYEQY
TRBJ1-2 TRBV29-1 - SLGQGGSNYGYT
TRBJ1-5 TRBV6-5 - ASSYSGTGGGQPQH
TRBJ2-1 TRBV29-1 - SGMGSGRAYRNEQF
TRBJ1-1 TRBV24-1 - ATSDSGNTEAF
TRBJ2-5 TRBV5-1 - ASSSGFQETQY
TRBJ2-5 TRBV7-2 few ASSLDRQTQY
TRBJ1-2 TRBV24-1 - ATSDSDSLYGYT
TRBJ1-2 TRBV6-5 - ASSPSGQGAGYT
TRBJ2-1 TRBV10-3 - AIRDGTRGDNEQF
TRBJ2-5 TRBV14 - ASSPPNIKETQY
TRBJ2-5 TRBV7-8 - ASSLARGVAETQY
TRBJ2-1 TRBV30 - AWSVLGPGDEQF
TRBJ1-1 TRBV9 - ASSLRGSWDTEAF
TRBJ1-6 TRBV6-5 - ASSQASIGSPLH
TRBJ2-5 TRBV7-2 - ASSLGARGKRETQY
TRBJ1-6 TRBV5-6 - ASSLGSGGYNSPLH
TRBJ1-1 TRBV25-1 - ASSESTRGEAF
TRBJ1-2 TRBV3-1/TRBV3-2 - ASSQDLSGALGGYT
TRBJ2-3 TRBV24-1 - ATRDTDTQY
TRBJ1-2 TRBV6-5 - ASSPGLYGYT
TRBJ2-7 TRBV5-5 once ASSLGGFSYEQY
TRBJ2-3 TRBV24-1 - ATSDTTGDSTDTQY
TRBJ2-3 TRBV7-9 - ASSTPGLAGGPQY
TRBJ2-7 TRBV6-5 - ASRRGGQGAYEQY
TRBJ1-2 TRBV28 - ASSRRDRGSYT
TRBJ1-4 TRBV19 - ASSIDRGEKLF
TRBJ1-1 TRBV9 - ASSVLPDSNTEAF
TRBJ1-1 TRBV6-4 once ASKLETGATEAF
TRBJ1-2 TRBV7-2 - ASSPVSGGYT
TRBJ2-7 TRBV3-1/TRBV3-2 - ASSPTTPTGIISYEQY
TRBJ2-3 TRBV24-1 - AAAGAAQAPTDTQY
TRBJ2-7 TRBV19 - ASREHRDRPYEQY
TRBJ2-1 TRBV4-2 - ASSQGRQGRNNEQF
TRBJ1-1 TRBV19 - ASSIVPGGSEAF
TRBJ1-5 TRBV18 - ASSYRGSNQPQH
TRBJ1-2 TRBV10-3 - AISESIGIGLNYGYT
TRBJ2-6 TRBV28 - ASILAGGPGANVLT
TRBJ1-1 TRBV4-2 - ASSQARTGGTEAF
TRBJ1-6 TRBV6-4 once ASRKSGEAPLH
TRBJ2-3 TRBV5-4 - ASSLSADTQY
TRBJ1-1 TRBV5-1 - ASSSTLRGTEAF
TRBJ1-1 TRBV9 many ASSPSGWAEAF
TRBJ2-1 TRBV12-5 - ASVEADEQF
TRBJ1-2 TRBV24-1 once ATSDPNRGRYGYT
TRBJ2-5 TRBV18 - ASSPPSGGGRETQY
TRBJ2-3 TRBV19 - ASRQGEPRDTQY
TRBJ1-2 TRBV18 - ASSPVDRILYGYT
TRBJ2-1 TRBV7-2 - ASSLLRGNEQF